The 8 T cell receptor beta chains below come from one sample, sequenced in a study of T cells after yellow fever vaccination. From the 5' RACE reads, TCRdb called clonotypes with MiXCR, one entry per CDR3 protein. This table has about 120,000 distinct CDR3 sequences, around 6.7% appearing once. The sample consisted of CD4+ T cells sorted from PBMCs, taken roughly 46 days after the first yellow fever vaccination. Receptors originate from a man aged 18 to 35 who received the YFV17D yellow fever vaccine.

The rearrangement joins TRBV27 to TRBJ1-5; D may be TRBD1 (6 bases). The CDR3 extends over 18 amino acids. CDR1 MNHEY and CDR2 SMNVEV come from the germline V gene (reference sequence). Trimming took off 2 bases at V and 2 bases at J, with 19 bases between the two ends. The CDR3 sequence: CASSLKPFGGLGNQPQHF. The CDR3, as DNA: TGTGCCAGCAGTTTAAAGCCCTTCGGGGGCCTAGGCAATCAGCCCCAGCATTTT.

This clonotype was counted many times. V and J are TRBV6-2 or TRBV6-3 and TRBJ2-3, with a possible D match to TRBD2 (6 bases). This CDR3 region has 15 residues. CDR1 and CDR2 from the germline V gene are MNHEY and SVGEGT. V was cut by 5 bases and J by 0 bases, with 12 bases left in between. DNA for the CDR3: TGTGCCAGCAGTCGCGGGGATACTAGCACAGATACGCAGTATTTT. Amino acids: CASSRGDTSTDTQYF.

Turning to this clonotype: One base away lies a much larger clone, so this may be a sequencing read error. The V call is TRBV20-1, the J call TRBJ2-5; D not certain. Trimming pared 7 bases from V and 5 bases from J, leaving 14 bases between. Germline CDR1 and CDR2: DFQATT and SNEGSKA (reference sequence). The CDR3 is 12 residues long. The CDR3 sequence is CSVPSAEETQYF. In nucleotides, the CDR3 is TGCAGTGTCCCCTCGGCAGAGGAGACCCAGTACTTC.

This clonotype was seen repeatedly, ten times or more. The chain uses TRBV2 and TRBJ2-3; the match to TRBD2 covers 7 bases. Germline-derived CDR1 and CDR2 are SNHLY and FYNNEI. The CDR3 has 14 amino acids. V gave up 4 bases and J gave up 5 bases; unmatched junction bases: 6. The CDR3 region has the DNA TGTGCCAGCAGTGTAAGCGGGGTGGGAGATACGCAGTATTTT. Protein: CASSVSGVGDTQYF.

This clonotype has at least ten counts. This sequence joins TRBV6-5 and TRBJ1-1, with 9 nucleotides matching TRBD1. V was pared by 2 bases and J by 5 bases, with 6 bases of the junction left unmatched. This CDR3 comprises 15 residues. Per the germline V gene, CDR1 is MNHEY and CDR2 is SVGAGI. CDR3 in amino acids: CASSYERQGGTEAFF. Here the CDR3 DNA reads TGTGCCAGCAGTTACGAAAGACAGGGGGGAACTGAAGCTTTCTTT.

This clonotype came up many times. The chain uses TRBV11-2 and TRBJ1-1, with TRBD1 as a possible D gene (6 bases). The CDR3 covers 14 residues. Germline lookup yields CDR1 SGHAT and CDR2 FQNNGV. V was pared by 4 bases and J by 5 bases, with 14 bases between. The CDR3 bases are TGTGCCAGCAGCTCGCTCAGGGGTAGGACTGAAGCTTTCTTT. Its translation: CASSSLRGRTEAFF.

This clonotype was seen at least ten times. The chain recombines TRBV12-3 or TRBV12-4 with TRBJ1-6, with D possibly matching TRBD1 (6 bases). The germline V and J ends were trimmed by 5 bases and 10 bases, with 15 bases remaining between them. This CDR3 has 14 amino acids. The CDR3 is CASSNRRGRSPLHF. CDR3 nucleotides: TGTGCCAGCAGTAACCGCCGGGGGCGATCACCCCTCCACTTT.

This clonotype was counted between two and nine times. The chain employs TRBV19 and TRBJ2-3, with 8 bases lining up with TRBD1. The V and J ends lost 5 bases and 5 bases, in that order; junction bases with no gene match: 6. This CDR3 is 14 amino acids long. Germline V CDR1 and CDR2: LNHDA, SQIVND (reference sequence). The CDR3 spells CASSFRQGKDTQYF. The CDR3 DNA follows: TGTGCCAGTAGTTTCCGACAGGGGAAAGATACGCAGTATTTT.